Below, 7 T cell receptor beta chains from the same sample are listed, as sequenced in a study of CD8+ T cells in alopecia areata. In each case, RNA was isolated and then reverse transcribed into cDNA as the sequencing template. Libraries were prepared by immunoSEQ multiplex PCR; TCRdb keeps only in-frame clonotypes and omits some of them. The sample contains roughly 32,000 clones, less than 65% of which appear only once. The source material was NKG2D-high CD8+ T cells sorted from blood. The receptors stem from a human donor with alopecia areata.

The chain links TRBV6-5 to TRBJ2-5; 8 bases fit TRBD2. The CDR3 is 14 residues long. Germline V gene lookup returns CDR1 MNHEY and CDR2 SVGAGI. Trimming at V came to 4 bases and at J to 5 bases, leaving 6 bases not matched to a gene. The CDR3, as DNA: TGTGCCAGCAGTTCCATAGCGGGATGGGAGACCCAGTACTTC. It is translated as CASSSIAGWETQYF.

CDR3: CASSSTGQGYEQYF. DNA for the CDR3: TGTGCCAGCAGCTCAACGGGACAGGGGTACGAGCAGTACTTC. The chain combines TRBV7-3 with TRBJ2-7; 10 bases align to TRBD1. The CDR3 is 14 amino acids. Per the germline V gene, CDR1 is SGHTA and CDR2 is FQGTGA. With 4 bases clipped from V and 4 bases from J, the junction kept 4 bases outside the gene matches.

This clone was seen only a few times. The chain links TRBV7-9 to TRBJ2-7; TRBD2 might be the D (6 bases). The germline CDR1 and CDR2 sequences are SEHNR and FQNEAQ (reference sequence). CDR3 length: 15 amino acids. The V end lost 5 bases, the J end lost 6 bases, and 20 bases lay between the germline ends. This CDR3 is CASSPKESGGVEQYF. In DNA, the CDR3 is TGTGCCAGCAGCCCTAAAGAGAGCGGAGGGGTCGAGCAGTACTTC.

This rearrangement joins TRBV6-6 to TRBJ1-1; D gene uncertain. CDR1 is MNHNY, CDR2 SVGAGI, per germline (reference sequence). V was clipped by 7 bases and J by 3 bases, with 18 bases between them. The CDR3 spans 15 residues. The CDR3 here is CASTITYRRDTEAFF. The CDR3 DNA is TGTGCCAGCACCATTACCTATCGAAGGGACACTGAAGCTTTCTTT.

The CDR3 nucleotides are TGTGCCAGCAGTTTACTGGGACCAACCTACGAGCAGTACTTC. Protein: CASSLLGPTYEQYF. The rearrangement links TRBV27 to TRBJ2-7, with D perhaps matching TRBD1 or TRBD2 (5 bases each). Germline V gives CDR1 MNHEY, CDR2 SMNVEV (reference sequence). The V gene lost 2 bases and the J gene lost 2 bases, with 10 bases spanning the gap. This CDR3 comprises 14 residues.

The J gene is TRBJ2-1, the V gene TRBV10-3; no reliable D call. Deletions cut 2 bases from V and 10 bases from J, with 6 bases between. The CDR3 length is 11 residues. Germline V lookup: CDR1 ENHRY, CDR2 SYGVKD. CDR3 sequence: CAISEGSEQFF. The CDR3 bases are TGTGCCATCAGTGAGGGATCCGAGCAGTTCTTC.

The chain carries TRBV7-9 and TRBJ2-1; 10 bases are a match to TRBD2. The CDR3 sequence is 14 residues long. Germline-derived CDR1 and CDR2 are SEHNR and FQNEAQ (reference sequence). Trimming removed 10 bases from V and 2 bases from J; junction bases left unmatched: 5. CDR3 in DNA: TGTGCCACCATGAGCGGGAGGGCCTACAATGAGCAGTTCTTC. Residues: CATMSGRAYNEQFF.